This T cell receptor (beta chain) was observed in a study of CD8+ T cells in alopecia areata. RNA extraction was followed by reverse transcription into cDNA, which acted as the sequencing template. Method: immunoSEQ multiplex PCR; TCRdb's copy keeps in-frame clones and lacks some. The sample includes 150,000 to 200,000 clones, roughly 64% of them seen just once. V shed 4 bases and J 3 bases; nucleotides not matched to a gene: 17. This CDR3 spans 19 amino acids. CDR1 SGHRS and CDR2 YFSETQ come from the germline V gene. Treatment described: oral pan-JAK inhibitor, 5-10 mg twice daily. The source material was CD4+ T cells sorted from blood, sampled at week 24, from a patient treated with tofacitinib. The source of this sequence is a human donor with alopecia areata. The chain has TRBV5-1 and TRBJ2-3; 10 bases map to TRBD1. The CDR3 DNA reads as TGCGCCAGCAGCAGCGGATCGACAGGGGGCGTAGTGACTACAGATACGCAGTATTTT. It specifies CASSSGSTGGVVTTDTQYF.